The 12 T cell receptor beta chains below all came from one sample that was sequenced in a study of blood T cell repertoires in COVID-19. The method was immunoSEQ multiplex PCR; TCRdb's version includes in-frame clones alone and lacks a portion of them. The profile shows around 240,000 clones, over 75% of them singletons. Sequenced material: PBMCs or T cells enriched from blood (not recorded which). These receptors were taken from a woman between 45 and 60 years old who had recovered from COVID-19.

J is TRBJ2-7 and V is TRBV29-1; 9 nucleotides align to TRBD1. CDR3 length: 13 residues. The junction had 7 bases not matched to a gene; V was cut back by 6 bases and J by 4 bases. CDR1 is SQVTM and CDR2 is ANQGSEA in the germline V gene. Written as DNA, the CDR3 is TGCAGCGTCAGGGACAGGGCAGTTTACGAGCAGTACTTC. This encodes CSVRDRAVYEQYF.

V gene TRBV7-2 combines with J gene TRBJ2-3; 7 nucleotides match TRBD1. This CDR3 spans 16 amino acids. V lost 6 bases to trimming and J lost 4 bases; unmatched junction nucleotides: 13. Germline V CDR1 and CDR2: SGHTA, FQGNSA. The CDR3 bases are TGTGCCAGCAGTCCAGGGGGATCGCACGTTCCAGATACGCAGTATTTT. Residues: CASSPGGSHVPDTQYF.

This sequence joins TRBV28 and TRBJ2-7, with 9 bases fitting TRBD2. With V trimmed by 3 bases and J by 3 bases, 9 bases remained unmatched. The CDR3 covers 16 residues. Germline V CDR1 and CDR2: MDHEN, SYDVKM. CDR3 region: CASSFSPGLASYEQYF. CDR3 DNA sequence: TGTGCCAGCAGTTTCTCACCCGGACTAGCGAGCTACGAGCAGTACTTC.

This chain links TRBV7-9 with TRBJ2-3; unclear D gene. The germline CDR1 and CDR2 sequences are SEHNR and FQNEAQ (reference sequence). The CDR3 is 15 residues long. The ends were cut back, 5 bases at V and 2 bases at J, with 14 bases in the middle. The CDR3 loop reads CASSQRLESTDTQYF. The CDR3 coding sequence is TGTGCCAGCAGCCAAAGACTGGAATCCACAGATACGCAGTATTTT.

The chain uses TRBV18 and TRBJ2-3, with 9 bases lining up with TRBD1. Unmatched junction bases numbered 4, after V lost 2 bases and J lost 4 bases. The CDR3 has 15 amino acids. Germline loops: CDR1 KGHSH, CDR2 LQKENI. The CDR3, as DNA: TGTGCCAGCTCACCAGTACAGGGGGCTTCAGATACGCAGTATTTT. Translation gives CASSPVQGASDTQYF.

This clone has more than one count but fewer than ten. CDR3 DNA: TGTGCCGTCGGACTAGCCCTCACAGATACGCAGTATTTT. Protein sequence: CAVGLALTDTQYF. The chain uses TRBV6-5 and TRBJ2-3; 8 bases match TRBD2. With 11 bases clipped from V and 2 bases from J, the junction kept 6 bases outside the gene matches. Germline V gene lookup returns CDR1 MNHEY and CDR2 SVGAGI. The CDR3 sequence is 13 residues long.

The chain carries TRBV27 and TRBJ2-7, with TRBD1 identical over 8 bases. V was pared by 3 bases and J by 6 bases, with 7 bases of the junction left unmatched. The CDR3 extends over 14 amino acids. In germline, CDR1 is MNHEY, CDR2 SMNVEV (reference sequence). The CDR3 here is CASSFRDRRGEQYF. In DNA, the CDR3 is TGTGCCAGCAGTTTCCGGGACAGGAGAGGCGAGCAGTACTTC.

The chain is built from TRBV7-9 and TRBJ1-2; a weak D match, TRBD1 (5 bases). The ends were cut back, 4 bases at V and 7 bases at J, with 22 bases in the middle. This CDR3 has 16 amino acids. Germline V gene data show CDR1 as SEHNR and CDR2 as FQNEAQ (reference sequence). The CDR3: CASSSPLGGGSFGYTF. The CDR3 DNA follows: TGTGCCAGCAGCTCGCCCCTGGGGGGAGGGTCCTTTGGCTACACCTTC.

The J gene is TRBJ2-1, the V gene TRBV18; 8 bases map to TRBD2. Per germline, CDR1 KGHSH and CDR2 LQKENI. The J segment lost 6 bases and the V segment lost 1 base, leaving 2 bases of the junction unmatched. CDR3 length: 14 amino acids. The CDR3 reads CASSPLAGSNEQFF. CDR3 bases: TGTGCCAGCTCACCACTAGCGGGATCCAATGAGCAGTTCTTC.

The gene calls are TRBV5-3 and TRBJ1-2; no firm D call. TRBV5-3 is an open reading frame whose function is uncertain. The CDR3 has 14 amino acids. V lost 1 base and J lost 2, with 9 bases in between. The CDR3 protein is CARSLNRLNYGYTF. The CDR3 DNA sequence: TGTGCCAGAAGCTTGAACAGATTGAACTATGGCTACACCTTC.

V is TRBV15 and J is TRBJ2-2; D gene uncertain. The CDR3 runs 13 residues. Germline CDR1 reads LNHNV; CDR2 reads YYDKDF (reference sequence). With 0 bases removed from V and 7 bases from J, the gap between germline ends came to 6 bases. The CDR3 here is CATSRDLLGELFF. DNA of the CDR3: TGTGCCACCAGCAGAGATTTACTCGGGGAGCTGTTTTTT.

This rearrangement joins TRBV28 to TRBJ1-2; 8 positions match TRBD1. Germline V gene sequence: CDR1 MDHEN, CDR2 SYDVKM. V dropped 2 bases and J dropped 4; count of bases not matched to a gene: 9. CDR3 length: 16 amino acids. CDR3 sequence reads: CASSLQTGTGLYGYTF. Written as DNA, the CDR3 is TGTGCCAGCAGTTTACAAACCGGGACAGGACTCTATGGCTACACCTTC.